The 30 T cell receptor beta chains given below trace back to one sample, sequenced in a study of circulating tumor DNA in untreated peripheral T-cell lymphoma. TCRdb keeps only in-frame clones here, not all; method: immunoSEQ multiplex PCR. The sample has 2,400 or so clones, around 80% seen once. The material sequenced was tumor tissue. The receptors here all came from a human donor with peripheral T-cell lymphoma.

The chain joins TRBV6-4 to TRBJ2-5, with TRBD2 matching 10 bases. Germline V lookup: CDR1 MRHNA, CDR2 SNTAGT. V dropped 3 bases and J dropped 2; count of bases not matched to a gene: 0. This CDR3 contains 14 residues. In DNA, the CDR3 is TGTGCCAGCAGTGAAGCGGGAGGGCAAGAGACCCAGTACTTC. Protein: CASSEAGGQETQYF.

The CDR3 sequence: CASSIPQRASGGNYGYTF. The CDR3 DNA reads TGTGCCAGTAGTATACCCCAACGTGCCTCTGGGGGTAACTATGGCTACACCTTC. V is TRBV19 and J is TRBJ1-2, with TRBD1 as a possible D gene (5 bases). The CDR3 is 18 residues long. CDR1 LNHDA and CDR2 SQIVND come from the germline V gene (reference sequence). V lost 2 bases and J lost 1, with 20 bases in between.

The chain carries TRBV28 and TRBJ1-1, with TRBD1 as a possible D gene (5 bases). Germline values: CDR1 MDHEN, CDR2 SYDVKM. The CDR3 is 13 amino acids. The V gene lost 11 bases and the J gene lost 3 bases, with 16 bases spanning the gap. This CDR3 is CASSSGSDTEAFF. The CDR3 DNA reads as TGTGCCTCATCATCAGGGTCTGACACTGAAGCTTTCTTT.

J is TRBJ2-1 and V is TRBV18, with 11 bases lining up with TRBD2. The CDR3 has 16 residues. The germline V gene encodes CDR1 KGHSH and CDR2 LQKENI. Trimming cost V 3 bases and J 3 bases; bases outside gene matches: 4. The DNA of the CDR3 is TGTGCCAGCTCACCCCGCGGGACTAGCGGCTACAATGAGCAGTTCTTC. It encodes CASSPRGTSGYNEQFF.

Remarks on this clone: A much larger clone lies one base from this, so it may be a read error. V gene TRBV7-5 combines with J gene TRBJ1-4; the table gives TRBD1 as D, unverified against the DNA. TRBV7-5 is termed a pseudogene. The CDR3 runs 17 residues. In nucleotides, the CDR3 is TGTGCCAGCAGCTCCTCGGGACAGGATGCAACTAATGAAAAACTGTTTTTT. It yields the protein CASSSSGQDATNEKLFF.

This clone has only a few counts. The CDR3 bases are TGTGCCACCAGTTCCGCGGGAGCCCCTCTTTTAGCCTACGAGCAGTACTTC. This encodes CATSSAGAPLLAYEQYF. The chain employs TRBV15 and TRBJ2-7, with 7 bases fitting TRBD2. The CDR3 is 17 residues long. Trimming removed 6 bases from V and 2 bases from J; junction bases left unmatched: 16. Germline V lookup: CDR1 LNHNV, CDR2 YYDKDF (reference sequence).

The genes are TRBV6-8 and TRBJ1-1, with 8 bases aligning to TRBD1. Per germline, CDR1 MNHGY and CDR2 SAAAGT. Germline trimming cut 7 bases from V and 5 bases from J; bases unmatched to any gene: 12. CDR3 length: 15 residues. The CDR3 bases are TGTGCCAGCATCTATTCAGGGGGCGGTAGGACTGAAGCTTTCTTT. Translated: CASIYSGGGRTEAFF.

The rearrangement joins TRBV5-1 to TRBJ2-1; no reliable D call. With 7 bases removed from V and 3 bases from J, the gap between germline ends came to 14 bases. The CDR3 is 14 residues long. Germline values: CDR1 SGHRS, CDR2 YFSETQ. The chain's CDR3 is CASDQGGVYNEQFF. CDR3 coding DNA: TGCGCCAGCGATCAAGGTGGGGTCTACAATGAGCAGTTCTTC.

The chain employs TRBV10-2 and TRBJ2-3; perhaps TRBD1 as D (6 bases). V lost 8 bases to trimming and J lost 3 bases, with 18 bases between them. The CDR3 sequence is 15 residues long. CDR1 WSHSY and CDR2 SAAADI come from the germline V gene. The CDR3 bases are TGCGCCAGCGCCGGCCAGGGGATGGGGACAGATACGCAGTATTTT. It encodes CASAGQGMGTDTQYF.

The chain recombines TRBV6-8 with TRBJ1-1; a possible D gene is TRBD1 (5 bases). Per the germline V gene, CDR1 is MNHGY and CDR2 is SAAAGT. The ends were cut back, 5 bases at V and 0 bases at J, with 13 bases in the middle. The CDR3 is made up of 15 amino acids. The CDR3 region is CASSDARGLNTEAFF. CDR3 bases: TGTGCCAGCAGTGACGCTAGGGGCCTGAACACTGAAGCTTTCTTT.

The chain links TRBV28 to TRBJ1-4; D gene unclear. The CDR3 spans 12 residues. Per germline, CDR1 MDHEN and CDR2 SYDVKM. Trimming took 6 bases from V and 8 from J, leaving 10 bases between them. The CDR3 spells CASSSQGEKLFF. The CDR3 DNA reads as TGTGCCAGCAGCTCTCAAGGGGAAAAACTGTTTTTT.

V gene TRBV5-1 combines with J gene TRBJ1-6, with TRBD1 matching over 7 bases. Germline values: CDR1 SGHRS, CDR2 YFSETQ. The CDR3 consists of 16 residues. V shed 4 bases and J 5 bases; nucleotides not matched to a gene: 9. CDR3 loop: CASSDRLGQDNSPLHF. The CDR3 DNA is TGCGCCAGCAGCGACCGCCTAGGACAGGATAATTCACCCCTCCACTTT.

This chain connects TRBV19 to TRBJ1-5; TRBD1 agrees at 8 bases. This CDR3 spans 15 amino acids. The germline gives CDR1 LNHDA, CDR2 SQIVND (reference sequence). Trimming cost V 3 bases and J 4 bases; bases outside gene matches: 5. The CDR3 nucleotides are TGTGCCAGTAGTATGGGGACAGGTAGGAATCAGCCCCAGCATTTT. Protein sequence: CASSMGTGRNQPQHF.

The V gene is TRBV19, the J gene TRBJ1-5, with D perhaps matching TRBD1 (6 bases). The V gene's germline CDR1 is LNHDA and CDR2 SQIVND (reference sequence). CDR3 size: 12 residues. V lost 8 bases, J lost 4 bases, and 9 bases lay in between. CDR3 amino acids: CASRDTNQPQHF. CDR3 nucleotides: TGTGCCAGTCGGGACACTAATCAGCCCCAGCATTTT. The variable domain in full, with the rest retrieved from reference TRBV19 and TRBJ1-5, is DGGITQSPKYLFRKEGQNVTLSCEQNLNHDAMYWYRQDPGQGLRLIYYSQIVNDFQKGDIAEGYSVSREKKESFPLTVTSAQKNPTAFYLCASRDTNQPQHFGDGTRLSIL.

In its sample, this clone was seen a few times. This chain links TRBV15 with TRBJ2-3; TRBD2 agrees at 8 bases. There are 16 residues in the CDR3. The germline V gene has CDR1 LNHNV and CDR2 YYDKDF (reference sequence). J gave up 1 base and V 1 base, and 4 bases lay outside the gene matches. CDR3 nucleotides: TGTGCCACCAGCAGAGTGGCGGGAGGAGGCACAGATACGCAGTATTTT. It yields the protein CATSRVAGGGTDTQYF.

The chain has TRBV28 and TRBJ2-1; D unclear. V was cut by 5 bases and J by 5 bases, with 10 bases left in between. Germline CDR1 reads MDHEN; CDR2 reads SYDVKM. The CDR3 consists of 13 residues. DNA for the CDR3: TGTGCCAGCAGTAGGGCGCCAGACAATGAGCAGTTCTTC. Protein sequence: CASSRAPDNEQFF.

The chain is built from TRBV10-2 and TRBJ2-3, with a weak D call TRBD1 (6 bases). Trimming left V 7 bases short and J 6 bases short, with 14 bases between. Germline V CDR1 and CDR2: WSHSY, SAAADI. The CDR3 runs 13 residues. The chain's CDR3 is CASNDRLGDTQYF. In nucleotides, the CDR3 is TGCGCCAGCAACGACAGGTTAGGGGATACGCAGTATTTT.

V gene TRBV28 combines with J gene TRBJ2-3, with D possibly being TRBD1 or TRBD2 (7 bases each). The CDR3 length is 16 residues. Trimming stripped 7 bases from V and 9 bases from J, with 26 bases between. Germline V gene data show CDR1 as MDHEN and CDR2 as SYDVKM. The CDR3 coding sequence is TGTGCCAGCACCCCAGGGGCGACTAGCAGGGGGTTAACGCAGTATTTT. Translated: CASTPGATSRGLTQYF.

This clone was detected a few times. The chain employs TRBV6-8 and TRBJ1-5; 12 positions match TRBD1. The length of the CDR3 is 16 residues. After removal of 6 bases from V and 5 bases from J, the junction contained 8 bases not matched to a gene. Germline loops: CDR1 MNHGY, CDR2 SAAAGT. This CDR3 reads CASSLTGTGGDQPQHF. The DNA for the CDR3 is TGTGCCAGCAGCCTCACCGGGACAGGGGGCGATCAGCCCCAGCATTTT.

The chain joins TRBV29-1 to TRBJ2-5, with TRBD1 as a possible D gene (6 bases). V was trimmed by 7 bases and J by 2 bases, leaving 11 bases between them. CDR3 length: 12 residues. Germline V gene data show CDR1 as SQVTM and CDR2 as ANQGSEA. CDR3 sequence reads: CSGTVLQETQYF. CDR3 coding DNA: TGCAGCGGGACAGTTCTTCAAGAGACCCAGTACTTC.

This chain connects TRBV6-8 to TRBJ2-3; 10 bases line up with TRBD2. Looked up from germline, CDR1 is MNHGY and CDR2 is SAAAGT. There are 15 residues in the CDR3. V shed 5 bases and J 1 base; nucleotides not matched to a gene: 3. For the CDR3, the DNA is TGTGCCAGCAGTGACGGGACTAGCGGCACAGATACGCAGTATTTT. Translation: CASSDGTSGTDTQYF.

The chain uses TRBV6-8 and TRBJ2-1; 7 positions match TRBD1. With V trimmed by 4 bases and J by 0 bases, 0 bases remained unmatched. This CDR3 has 14 residues. Germline-derived CDR1 and CDR2 are MNHGY and SAAAGT. CDR3 nucleotide sequence: TGTGCCAGCAGTTGGGACAGCTCCTACAATGAGCAGTTCTTC. Its translation: CASSWDSSYNEQFF.

This clone was seen only a few times. The CDR3 DNA reads TGTGCCAGCTCACAAACGGGACAGGGGAACTATGGCTACACCTTC. Residues: CASSQTGQGNYGYTF. V gene TRBV18 combines with J gene TRBJ1-2; 10 bases line up with TRBD1. Trimming cost V 4 bases and J 2 bases; bases outside gene matches: 4. This CDR3 region has 15 residues. Germline values: CDR1 KGHSH, CDR2 LQKENI.

The chain recombines TRBV30 with TRBJ1-6; 7 nucleotides match TRBD1. This CDR3 has 15 amino acids. The germline gives CDR1 GTSNPN, CDR2 SVGIG (reference sequence). V lost 3 bases, J lost 4 bases, and 6 bases stayed unmatched. The CDR3 nucleotides read TGTGCCTGGAGCACCGGGACAGCATATAATTCACCCCTCCACTTT. Its translation: CAWSTGTAYNSPLHF. Full variable domain (outside the CDR3, taken from reference TRBV30 and TRBJ1-6): SQTIHQWPATLVQPVGSPLSLECTVEGTSNPNLYWYRQAAGRGLQLLFYSVGIGQISSEVPQNLSASRPQDRQFILSSKKLLLSDSGFYLCAWSTGTAYNSPLHFGNGTRLTVT.

Here the CDR3 DNA reads TGTGCCAGCACCGAGCAGGGCGCGAACACCGGGGAGCTGTTTTTT. This codes for CASTEQGANTGELFF. The J gene is TRBJ2-2, the V gene TRBV18; weak D call: TRBD1 (5 bases). CDR1 and CDR2 (germline): KGHSH, LQKENI. Trimming shortened V by 8 bases and J by 0 bases, and 13 bases separated the two germline ends. There are 15 residues in the CDR3.

V and J are TRBV11-3 and TRBJ1-5, with D possibly being TRBD1 (5 bases). Deletions cut 1 base from V and 7 bases from J, with 14 bases between. Looked up from germline, CDR1 is SGHNT and CDR2 is YENEEA. CDR3 size: 15 residues. The CDR3 reads CASSLGGATRQPQHF. The CDR3, as DNA: TGTGCCAGCAGCTTAGGCGGGGCAACCCGGCAGCCCCAGCATTTT.

The chain couples TRBV18 to TRBJ2-5; unclear D gene. The CDR3 loop spans 14 amino acids. Looked up from germline, CDR1 is KGHSH and CDR2 is LQKENI. Trimming shortened V by 2 bases and J by 2 bases, and 9 bases separated the two germline ends. CDR3 region: CASSPVQFQETQYF. In DNA, the CDR3 is TGTGCCAGCTCACCAGTCCAGTTTCAAGAGACCCAGTACTTC.

This sequence joins TRBV9 and TRBJ1-5, with D perhaps TRBD1 (6 bases). Between the trimmed V and J ends, which lost 0 bases and 5 bases, there was a span of 15 bases. The germline gives CDR1 SGDLS, CDR2 YYNGEE. The CDR3 has 16 residues. This CDR3 reads CASSVEGGGFHQPQHF. The CDR3, as DNA: TGTGCCAGCAGCGTAGAGGGGGGAGGATTTCATCAGCCCCAGCATTTT.

As for this clone: One end of the junction is discordant with germline, which a read error may explain. The chain links TRBV6-8 to TRBJ2-3; D is perhaps TRBD1 (5 bases). CDR3 length: 14 residues. Germline loops: CDR1 MNHGY, CDR2 SAAAGT. CDR3: CASSDSGSRNTQYF. The CDR3 DNA follows: TGTGCCAGCAGTGACTCAGGGTCTCGGAATACGCAGTATTTT.

The chain joins TRBV29-1 to TRBJ2-3; 7 nucleotides line up with TRBD2. This CDR3 has 13 amino acids. With V trimmed by 6 bases and J by 2 bases, 5 bases remained unmatched. The germline V gene encodes CDR1 SQVTM and CDR2 ANQGSEA. The CDR3 bases are TGCAGCGTCAGTAGCGGGTACACAGATACGCAGTATTTT. Protein: CSVSSGYTDTQYF.